These 12 T cell receptor beta chains were sequenced from one sample in a study of shared clonotypes between healthy human individuals. Clones were read by immunoSEQ multiplex PCR, and TCRdb kept only the in-frame ones, dropping some. In the table there are 2.5 million or so clones, approximately 90% of which are singletons. The sequenced sample consisted of naive CD4+ T cells sorted from blood. Stated subset: CD45RA+ positively selected. Every receptor here comes from a man between 18 and 35 years old in good health.

This chain uses TRBV9 with TRBJ2-3; D may correspond to TRBD1 or TRBD2 (5 bases each). V lost 2 bases, J lost 2 bases, and 12 bases lay in between. Germline V lookup: CDR1 SGDLS, CDR2 YYNGEE. The CDR3 spans 15 residues. CDR3 sequence reads: CASSVGPINTDTQYF. The CDR3 DNA is TGTGCCAGCAGCGTGGGACCGATCAACACAGATACGCAGTATTTT. The full variable domain, with the rest looked up from reference TRBV9 and TRBJ2-3, is DSGVTQTPKHLITATGQRVTLRCSPRSGDLSVYWYQQSLDQGLQFLIQYYNGEERAKGNILERFSAQQFPDLHSELNLSSLELGDSALYFCASSVGPINTDTQYFGPGTRLTVL.

J is TRBJ1-1 and V is TRBV18; 8 nucleotides line up with TRBD1. V was pared by 9 bases and J by 4 bases, with 1 base of the junction left unmatched. CDR1 is KGHSH, CDR2 LQKENI, per germline. This CDR3 comprises 11 residues. The CDR3 loop is CASQGATEAFF. CDR3 DNA: TGTGCCAGTCAGGGGGCCACTGAAGCTTTCTTT. The full variable domain, rest sourced from reference TRBV18 and TRBJ1-1, is NAGVMQNPRHLVRRRGQEARLRCSPMKGHSHVYWYRQLPEEGLKFMVYLQKENIIDESGMPKERFSAEFPKEGPSILRIQQVVRGDSAAYFCASQGATEAFFGQGTRLTVV.

This clone was observed once. V usage is TRBV10-3 and J usage is TRBJ1-1; 7 bases are a match to TRBD1. Germline CDR1 reads ENHRY; CDR2 reads SYGVKD. CDR3 length: 15 residues. V trimming: 2 bases; J trimming: 0 bases; junction bases outside the gene matches: 3. DNA for the CDR3: TGTGCCATCAGTGAGGGAGGGGGCGTGAACACTGAAGCTTTCTTT. Its translation: CAISEGGGVNTEAFF.

This clone came up once. The chain recombines TRBV10-3 with TRBJ2-3, with 9 bases aligning to TRBD2. This CDR3 contains 15 residues. Germline V CDR1 and CDR2: ENHRY, SYGVKD. V dropped 7 bases and J dropped 1; count of bases not matched to a gene: 6. The CDR3 region is CAIKDSGRGTDTQYF. CDR3 bases: TGTGCCATCAAAGATAGCGGGAGAGGCACAGATACGCAGTATTTT.

The rearrangement joins TRBV7-2 to TRBJ2-7; perhaps TRBD2 as D (6 bases). Germline V gene data show CDR1 as SGHTA and CDR2 as FQGNSA. The length of the CDR3 is 15 residues. V was clipped by 5 bases and J by 3 bases, with 17 bases between them. The CDR3, as DNA: TGTGCCAGCAGCCTTCCGGGACTGCTAGTCTACGAGCAGTACTTC. This codes for CASSLPGLLVYEQYF. Variable domain in full (rest from reference TRBV7-2 and TRBJ2-7): GAGVSQSPSNKVTEKGKDVELRCDPISGHTALYWYRQSLGQGLEFLIYFQGNSAPDKSGLPSDRFSAERTGGSVSTLTIQRTQQEDSAVYLCASSLPGLLVYEQYFGPGTRLTVT.

J is TRBJ2-7 and V is TRBV5-1; TRBD1 matches at 8 bases. The CDR3 is 14 amino acids. Unmatched junction bases numbered 8, after V lost 5 bases and J lost 4 bases. Germline V CDR1 and CDR2: SGHRS, YFSETQ. The CDR3 DNA reads TGCGCCAGCAGGGAGTGGACAGGGAGGTACGAGCAGTACTTC. Its protein product is CASREWTGRYEQYF.

V gene TRBV12-2 combines with J gene TRBJ2-5; TRBD1 is taken as the D call from the table, unchecked against the DNA. TRBV12-2 is an annotated pseudogene. This CDR3 is 13 amino acids long. DNA for the CDR3: TGTGCAAGTCGCTTAGGACAGCTGGAGACCCAGTACTTC. It encodes CASRLGQLETQYF.

V and J are TRBV5-1 and TRBJ2-7; 7 positions match TRBD1. Germline V CDR1 and CDR2: SGHRS, YFSETQ. Trimming at V came to 3 bases and at J to 2 bases, leaving 5 bases not matched to a gene. The CDR3 extends over 14 amino acids. The CDR3 coding sequence is TGCGCCAGCAGCTCCTACAGGGGAGCCTACGAGCAGTACTTC. It translates to CASSSYRGAYEQYF.

The chain joins TRBV9 to TRBJ1-4; no reliable D call. CDR3 length equals 15 residues. Trimming cost V 4 bases and J 5 bases, with 15 bases left between them. Germline V lookup: CDR1 SGDLS, CDR2 YYNGEE. The CDR3 is CASSLMGLSNEKLFF. The CDR3 DNA follows: TGTGCCAGCAGCTTAATGGGTTTATCCAATGAAAAACTGTTTTTT.

J is TRBJ1-6 and V is TRBV5-1; a weak D match, TRBD1 (6 bases). Trimming left V 0 bases short and J 10 bases short, with 20 bases between. The germline V gene encodes CDR1 SGHRS and CDR2 YFSETQ. CDR3 size: 17 residues. The CDR3 DNA is TGCGCCAGCAGCTTGGCCGGTCAGGGGATTTTGGGATCACCCCTCCACTTT. Protein: CASSLAGQGILGSPLHF.

This clone was picked up a small number of times. J is TRBJ1-5 and V is TRBV30, with a weak D call TRBD1 (6 bases). The CDR3 spans 14 residues. Germline V gene data show CDR1 as GTSNPN and CDR2 as SVGIG (reference sequence). With 0 bases removed from V and 7 bases from J, the gap between germline ends came to 13 bases. The CDR3 coding sequence is TGTGCCTGGAGTGTATCAGGGGTACGCCAGCCCCAGCATTTT. This encodes CAWSVSGVRQPQHF.

The rearrangement uses TRBV7-9 and TRBJ2-5, with D possibly matching TRBD2 (5 bases). Germline values: CDR1 SEHNR, CDR2 FQNEAQ (reference sequence). CDR3 size: 11 residues. Trimming removed 5 bases from V and 7 bases from J, with 8 bases in between. This CDR3 reads CASSREATQYF. The CDR3 nucleotides are TGTGCCAGCAGCCGGGAAGCGACCCAGTACTTC.